This TCR beta chain originates from a study of PD-1 blockade in classical Hodgkin lymphoma. Study-wide background: Administration of nivolumab to patients was at 3 mg/kg intravenously every 2 weeks. Study findings and constraints: Causes of the repertoire differences remain undefined, possibly disease activity or prior therapy. By cycle point C4D1, TCR diversity had risen significantly in CD4+ cells (but not CD8+ cells).

Stated time point: cycle 4 day 1 (C4D1), after five to seven weeks of nivolumab. Every patient relapsed after autologous stem cell transplantation, and brentuximab vedotin exposure varied. Using magnetic negative selection, the CD4+ T cells were separated out of thawed PBMCs. Best responses included complete response and partial response; otherwise, the best response was progressive disease. On this clone itself: The antigen remains undetermined.

Looked up from germline, CDR1 is MDHEN and CDR2 is SYDVKM. The CDR3 is 14 amino acids. J lost 1 base, V lost 2 bases, and 1 base had no gene match. Repertoires were generated with immunoSEQ multiplex PCR, while TCRdb's copy carries only in-frame clones and drops some. The sample shows about 30,000 clones, about 86% of them seen only once. The sequence came from a human donor with classical Hodgkin lymphoma. This specimen was CD4+ T cells from blood, taken before the fourth cycle of nivolumab. V gene TRBV28 combines with J gene TRBJ2-7, with TRBD2 matching over 8 bases. The DNA of the CDR3 is TGTGCCAGCAGTTTACCGGGAGGGTCCTACGAGCAGTACTTC. Translation: CASSLPGGSYEQYF.